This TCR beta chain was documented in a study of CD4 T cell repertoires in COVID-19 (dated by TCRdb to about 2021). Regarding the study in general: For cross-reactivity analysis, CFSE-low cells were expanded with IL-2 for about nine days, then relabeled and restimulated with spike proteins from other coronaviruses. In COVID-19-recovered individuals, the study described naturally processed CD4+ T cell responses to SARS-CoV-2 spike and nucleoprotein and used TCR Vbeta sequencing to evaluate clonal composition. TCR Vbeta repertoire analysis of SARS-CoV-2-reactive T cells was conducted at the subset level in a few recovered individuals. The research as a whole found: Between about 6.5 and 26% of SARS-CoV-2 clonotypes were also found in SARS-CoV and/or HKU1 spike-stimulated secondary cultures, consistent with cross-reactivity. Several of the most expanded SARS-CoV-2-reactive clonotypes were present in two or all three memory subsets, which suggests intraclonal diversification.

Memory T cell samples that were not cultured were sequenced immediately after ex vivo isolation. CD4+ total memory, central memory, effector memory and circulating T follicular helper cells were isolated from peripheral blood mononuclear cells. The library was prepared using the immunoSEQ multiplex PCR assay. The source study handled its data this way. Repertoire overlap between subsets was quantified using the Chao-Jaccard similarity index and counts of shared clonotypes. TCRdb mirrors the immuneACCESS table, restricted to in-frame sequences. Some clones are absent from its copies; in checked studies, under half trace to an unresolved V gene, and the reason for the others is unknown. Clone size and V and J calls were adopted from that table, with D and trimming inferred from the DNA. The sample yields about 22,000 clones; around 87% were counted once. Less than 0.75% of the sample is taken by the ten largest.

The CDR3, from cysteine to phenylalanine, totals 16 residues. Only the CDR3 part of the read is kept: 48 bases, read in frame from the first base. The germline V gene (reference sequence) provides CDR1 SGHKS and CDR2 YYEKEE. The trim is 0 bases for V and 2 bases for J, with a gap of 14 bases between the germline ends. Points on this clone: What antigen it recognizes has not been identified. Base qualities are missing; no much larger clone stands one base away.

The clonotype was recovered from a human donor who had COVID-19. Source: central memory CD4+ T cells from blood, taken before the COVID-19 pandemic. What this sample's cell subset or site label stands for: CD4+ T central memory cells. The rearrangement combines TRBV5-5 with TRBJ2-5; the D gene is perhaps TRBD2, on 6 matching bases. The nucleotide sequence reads TGTGCCAGCAGCTTGGTGGGGGGACTCATTCAAGAGACCCAGTACTTC. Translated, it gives CASSLVGGLIQETQYF.